Listed below are T cell receptor beta chains from one sample, sequenced in a study of Ad26.COV2.S vaccination and SARS-CoV-2 variants. The repertoire was sequenced with immunoSEQ multiplex PCR; TCRdb's copy has only in-frame clones and lacks some. The sample gives some 480,000 clones, around 85% of which show up once; roughly 13% is in the top ten. The specimen was peripheral blood, collected in a trial of Ad26.COV2.S vaccine versus placebo. The source of these receptors is a person between 18 and 65 years old who received the Ad26.COV2.S COVID-19 vaccine or a placebo. Each CDR3 is given without its conserved first and last residue. The order of the fields is V gene, clone size, CDR3 protein. Where a row states a size, it is once, few, many or the class of an expanded clone; other rows omit it.

TRBV27 | NA | ASSLRTEHEQF
TRBV4-2 | NA | ASSPSRAITGELF
TRBV28 | NA | ASTSRAGETQY
TRBV11-2 | NA | ASSLGVRGVTGNTIY
TRBV6-2/TRBV6-3 | NA | ASSRQADTGELF
TRBV5-1 | NA | ASSRDASEQY
TRBV19 | NA | ASSIDGTGGLGGYT
TRBV7-3 | NA | ASNQDRAGDTQY
TRBV7-2 | few | ASSRTLAGGFLGELF
TRBV9 | few | ASSVAGADTEAF
TRBV6-2/TRBV6-3 | few | ASSPPGRSLYGYT
TRBV2 | few | ASSPPTGTLSNQPQH
TRBV5-6 | NA | ASSPSGQSYT
TRBV19 | NA | ASSTQTGGNQPQH
TRBV5-4 | NA | ASSLDVASETQY
TRBV6-2/TRBV6-3 | NA | ASSPGGSTQPQH
TRBV6-2/TRBV6-3 | few | ASSYSIADTTQITDTQY
TRBV7-6 | NA | ASSRGRGAYEQY
TRBV5-4 | NA | ASSDPGTTTEGHTDTQY
TRBV3-1/TRBV3-2 | once | ASSQTRGRYEQY
TRBV15 | NA | ATSTEYSNQPQH
TRBV3-1/TRBV3-2 | once | ASSQELIVTPSYEQY
TRBV4-1 | few | ASSQDLIRGRAQH
TRBV11-2 | NA | ASSLDRGRAHEQY
TRBV6-5 | NA | ASKFSGNQPQH
TRBV24-1 | NA | ATIRGGSYNEQF
TRBV2 | NA | ASSEQTSSPLH
TRBV6-4 | NA | ASSDSSPRNTQY
TRBV5-1 | NA | ASSLERLGVGWGGEQF
TRBV18 | NA | ASSPGTDTQY